This T cell receptor (beta chain) was profiled in a study of CD8+ T cells in alopecia areata (dated by TCRdb to between 2017 and 2018). Context from the whole study: Treated patients were enrolled in an open-label pilot trial of oral tofacitinib, 5 to 10 mg twice daily, for moderate-to-severe alopecia areata. Patients stayed on tofacitinib for 6 to 18 months and then had 6 months of follow-up off drug so that delayed response and recurrence could be assessed. In treated patients, disease severity was measured using the SALT score, which gives the percentage of scalp surface area affected. To study T cell clonal expansion in alopecia areata, the researchers applied high-throughput TCRbeta sequencing to both the C3H/HeJ mouse model and human patients. Human TCRbeta sequencing covered scalp tissue and sorted CD4+ and CD8+ peripheral blood T cells from patchy and totalis/universalis alopecia areata patients and healthy controls. Tofacitinib-treated patients had biopsies at baseline and at 4 and 24 weeks of treatment, with a later scalp biopsy in several patients. Scalp clonality was compared among normal scalp (n=4), patchy alopecia areata scalp (n=8), and alopecia totalis/universalis scalp (n=8). RNA came from the PAXgene miRNA kit for fixed scalp, the miRNeasy kit for PBMCs, and the RNeasy kit for mouse skin. immunoSEQ multiplex PCR using 35 Vbeta forward primers and 13 Jbeta reverse primers was used to amplify TCRbeta CDR3 regions.

This clone appeared a single time. Which antigen it targets is not known. Per-base qualities were not stored, and no clone one base away is much larger. Library creation used the immunoSEQ multiplex PCR assay. RNA was extracted from all samples and reverse transcribed into cDNA, which served as template for TCR sequencing. SuperScript III was used to make first-strand cDNA, primed with a 2:1 mix of oligo-dT and random hexamers. A synthetic immune receptor repertoire was used to gauge amplification bias, and whatever bias remained was removed computationally. Turning to the authors' computational methods: Raw reads were preprocessed to remove errors, and CDR3 was defined according to IMGT conventions as the region from the conserved cysteine to phenylalanine. Clonality was computed as 1 minus the Shannon entropy, with the entropy normalized by log2 of the number of productive unique TCRs. Whether each scalp clone was CD4 or CD8 was inferred by checking scalp TCRbeta sequences against the CD4 and CD8 repertoires from sorted blood. TCRdb obtained this table from immuneACCESS and retained in-frame rearrangements with V and J assigned. These tables miss some clones; where compared with another copy, unresolved V genes account for less than half of the shortfall, and the remainder is unexplained. V and J calls and clone size follow that table, whereas D and trimming were derived from the DNA. Counted in this sample were around 300,000 clones; approximately 60% of them appeared once. Together, the top ten hold around 0.92% of the sample.

Broader findings and caveats from the paper: Higher clonality and more expanded CD8+ clones were observed in lesional scalp than in normal scalp, particularly in alopecia totalis/universalis, a finding suggestive of antigenic drive. The treated cohort was small, with a single nonresponder, so links between baseline CD8+ expansion and response need larger studies. Unlike mouse skin, where gammadelta T cells dominate, normal human skin contains resident alphabeta T cells that get sequenced too, which complicates analysis of the scalp TCR repertoire. With tofacitinib, both scalp clonality and the number of expanded CD8+ clones among the top 100 scalp clones went down significantly. TCR sequences shared between patients were less clear than in mice, possibly partly because of HLA diversity in the patient population. Many expanded lesional clones persisted in scalp and blood during tofacitinib treatment, which may partly explain relapse after stopping treatment.

The meaning of the sample's treatment or condition label: oral pan-JAK inhibitor, 5-10 mg twice daily. Lesional scalp punch biopsies and peripheral blood were obtained from alopecia areata patients. PBMCs were isolated by density centrifugation and stained for CD3, CD4 and CD8, after which CD4+ and CD8+ T cells were sorted on a FACSAria. Reading from cysteine to phenylalanine, the CDR3 counts 18 amino acids. Just the 54-base CDR3 DNA is kept, in frame starting at base 1. The germline V gene (reference sequence) sets CDR1 to GTSNPN and CDR2 to SVGIG. At the junction V is shortened by 1 base and J by 0 bases, with 21 bases in between.

The sequence links TRBV30 to TRBJ1-1; TRBD1 is a weak D gene call, 6 bases matching. The sample consisted of CD4+ T cells sorted from blood, taken around week 53, from a patient treated with tofacitinib. The clonotype comes from a human donor with alopecia areata. Here is the DNA: TGTGCCTGGAGTGGTTTCCCCCAGGGGAGAGGCTTGAACACTGAAGCTTTCTTT. Its coded protein is CAWSGFPQGRGLNTEAFF.